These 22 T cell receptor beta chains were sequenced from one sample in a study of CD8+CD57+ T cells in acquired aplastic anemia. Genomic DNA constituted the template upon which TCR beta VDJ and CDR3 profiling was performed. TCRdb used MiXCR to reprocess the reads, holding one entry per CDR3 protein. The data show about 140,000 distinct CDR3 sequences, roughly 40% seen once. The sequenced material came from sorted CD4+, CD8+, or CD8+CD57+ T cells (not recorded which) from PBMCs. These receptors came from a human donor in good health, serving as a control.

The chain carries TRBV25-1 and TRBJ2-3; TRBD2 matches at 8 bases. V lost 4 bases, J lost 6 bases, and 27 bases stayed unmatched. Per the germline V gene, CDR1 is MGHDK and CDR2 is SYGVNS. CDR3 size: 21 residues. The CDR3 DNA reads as TGTGCCAGCAGTGTTACTAGCGGTCTCCTCAAACGCGTCCCCGGGGGGGATACGCAGTATTTT. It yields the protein CASSVTSGLLKRVPGGDTQYF.

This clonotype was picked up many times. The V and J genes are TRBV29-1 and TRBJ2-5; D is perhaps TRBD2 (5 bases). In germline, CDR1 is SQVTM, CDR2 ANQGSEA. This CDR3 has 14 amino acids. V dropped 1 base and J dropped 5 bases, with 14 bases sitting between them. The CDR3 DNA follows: TGCAGCGTTGAAGTATCCAGGACTTCGGAGACCCAGTACTTC. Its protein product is CSVEVSRTSETQYF.

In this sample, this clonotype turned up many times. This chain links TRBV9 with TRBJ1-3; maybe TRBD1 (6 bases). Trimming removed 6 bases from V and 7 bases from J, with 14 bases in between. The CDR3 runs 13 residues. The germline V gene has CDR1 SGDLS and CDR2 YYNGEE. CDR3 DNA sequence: TGTGCCAGCACCCGTTGGGGGGCTAACACCATATATTTT. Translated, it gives CASTRWGANTIYF.

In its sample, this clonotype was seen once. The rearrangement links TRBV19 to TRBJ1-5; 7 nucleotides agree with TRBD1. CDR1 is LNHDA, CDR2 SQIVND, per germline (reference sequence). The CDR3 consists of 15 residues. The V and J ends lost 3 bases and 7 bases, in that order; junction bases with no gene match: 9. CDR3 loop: CASSIITGAGQPQHF. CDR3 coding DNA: TGTGCCAGTAGTATCATCACAGGGGCGGGGCAGCCCCAGCATTTT. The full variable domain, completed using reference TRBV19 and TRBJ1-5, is DGGITQSPKYLFRKEGQNVTLSCEQNLNHDAMYWYRQDPGQGLRLIYYSQIVNDFQKGDIAEGYSVSREKKESFPLTVTSAQKNPTAFYLCASSIITGAGQPQHFGDGTRLSIL.

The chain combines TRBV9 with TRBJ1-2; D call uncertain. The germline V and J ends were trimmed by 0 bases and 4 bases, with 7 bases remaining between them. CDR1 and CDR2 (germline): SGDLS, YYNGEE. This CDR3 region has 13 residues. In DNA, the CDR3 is TGTGCCAGCAGCGTAGTGGCAGCCTATGGCTACACCTTC. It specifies CASSVVAAYGYTF.

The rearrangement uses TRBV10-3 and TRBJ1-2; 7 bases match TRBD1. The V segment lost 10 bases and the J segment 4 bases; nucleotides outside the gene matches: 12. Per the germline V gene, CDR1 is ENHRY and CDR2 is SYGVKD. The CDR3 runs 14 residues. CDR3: CASQPGQSFYGYTF. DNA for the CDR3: TGTGCCAGTCAGCCGGGACAGTCTTTCTATGGCTACACCTTC.

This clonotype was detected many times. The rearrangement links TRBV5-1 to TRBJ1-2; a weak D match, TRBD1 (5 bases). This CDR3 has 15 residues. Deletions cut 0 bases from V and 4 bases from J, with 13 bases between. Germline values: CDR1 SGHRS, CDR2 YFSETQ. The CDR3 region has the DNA TGCGCCAGCAGCTTGGATTGGGGTGGGGGCTATGGCTACACCTTC. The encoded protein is CASSLDWGGGYGYTF.

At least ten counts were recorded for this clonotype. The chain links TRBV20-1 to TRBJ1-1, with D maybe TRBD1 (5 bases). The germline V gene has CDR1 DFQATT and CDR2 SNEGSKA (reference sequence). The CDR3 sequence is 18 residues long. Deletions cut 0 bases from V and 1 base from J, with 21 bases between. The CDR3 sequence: CSARDRGRGRARNTEAFF. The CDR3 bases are TGCAGTGCTAGAGATCGGGGGAGGGGCAGGGCGCGGAACACTGAAGCTTTCTTT.

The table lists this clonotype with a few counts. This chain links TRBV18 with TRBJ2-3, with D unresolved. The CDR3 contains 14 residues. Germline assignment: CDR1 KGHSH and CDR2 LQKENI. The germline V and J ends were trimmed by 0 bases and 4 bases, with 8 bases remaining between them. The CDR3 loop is CASSPPTNSDTQYF. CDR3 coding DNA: TGTGCCAGCTCACCACCGACGAATTCAGATACGCAGTATTTT. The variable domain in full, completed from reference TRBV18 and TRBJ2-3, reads NAGVMQNPRHLVRRRGQEARLRCSPMKGHSHVYWYRQLPEEGLKFMVYLQKENIIDESGMPKERFSAEFPKEGPSILRIQQVVRGDSAAYFCASSPPTNSDTQYFGPGTRLTVL.

The CDR3 DNA sequence: TGTGCCACCAGCAGCCATCGACAGGGGATCGGGGAGCAGTACTTC. Translated: CATSSHRQGIGEQYF. The chain is built from TRBV15 and TRBJ2-7; TRBD1 agrees at 8 bases. Germline V gene data show CDR1 as LNHNV and CDR2 as YYDKDF (reference sequence). V was clipped by 3 bases and J by 7 bases; unmatched bases: 11. The CDR3 contains 15 residues.

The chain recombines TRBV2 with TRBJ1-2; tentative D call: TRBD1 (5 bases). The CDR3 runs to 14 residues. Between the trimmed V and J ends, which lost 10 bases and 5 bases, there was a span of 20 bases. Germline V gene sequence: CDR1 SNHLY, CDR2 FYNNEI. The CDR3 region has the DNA TGTGCCATCACACGGGACGCCGCTCGGTATGGCTACACCTTC. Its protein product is CAITRDAARYGYTF.

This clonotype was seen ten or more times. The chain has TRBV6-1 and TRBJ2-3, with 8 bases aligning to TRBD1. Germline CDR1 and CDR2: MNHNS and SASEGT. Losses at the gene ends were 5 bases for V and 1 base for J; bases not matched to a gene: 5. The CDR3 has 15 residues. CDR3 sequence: CASSLGQGRTDTQYF. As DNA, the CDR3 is TGTGCCAGCAGTCTTGGACAGGGCCGCACAGATACGCAGTATTTT.

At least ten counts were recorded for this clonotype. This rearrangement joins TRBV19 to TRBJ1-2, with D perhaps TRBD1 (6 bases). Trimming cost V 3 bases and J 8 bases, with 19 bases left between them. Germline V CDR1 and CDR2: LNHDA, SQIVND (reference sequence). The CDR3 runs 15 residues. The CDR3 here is CASSIPLLGAKGYTF. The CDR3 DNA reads TGTGCCAGTAGTATCCCATTATTGGGGGCTAAGGGCTACACCTTC.

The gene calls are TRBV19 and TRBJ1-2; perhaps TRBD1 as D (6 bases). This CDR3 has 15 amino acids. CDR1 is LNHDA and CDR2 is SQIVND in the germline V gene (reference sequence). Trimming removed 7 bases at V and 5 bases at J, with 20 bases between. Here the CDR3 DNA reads TGTGCCAGTACCGCATCACAGGGAATCGGGTATGGCTACACCTTC. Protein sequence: CASTASQGIGYGYTF.

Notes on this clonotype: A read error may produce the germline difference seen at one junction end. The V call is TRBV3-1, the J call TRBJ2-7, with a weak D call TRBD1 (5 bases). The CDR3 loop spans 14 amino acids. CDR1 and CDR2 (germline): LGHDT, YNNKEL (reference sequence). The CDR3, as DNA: TGTGCCAGCAGCCATTCAGGGCGATCCTACGGGCAGTACTTC. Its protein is CASSHSGRSYGQYF.

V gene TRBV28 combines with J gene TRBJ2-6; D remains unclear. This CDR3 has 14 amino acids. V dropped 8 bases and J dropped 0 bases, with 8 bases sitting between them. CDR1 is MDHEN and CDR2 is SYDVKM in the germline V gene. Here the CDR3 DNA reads TGTGCCAGCGCAAGGTCCTCTGGGGCCAACGTCCTGACTTTC. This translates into CASARSSGANVLTF.

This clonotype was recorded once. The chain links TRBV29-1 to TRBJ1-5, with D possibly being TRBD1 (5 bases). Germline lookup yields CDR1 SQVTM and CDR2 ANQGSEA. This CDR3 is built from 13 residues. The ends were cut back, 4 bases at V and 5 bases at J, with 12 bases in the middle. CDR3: CSVGTSNDQPQHF. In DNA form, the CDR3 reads TGCAGCGTTGGGACATCAAATGATCAGCCCCAGCATTTT.

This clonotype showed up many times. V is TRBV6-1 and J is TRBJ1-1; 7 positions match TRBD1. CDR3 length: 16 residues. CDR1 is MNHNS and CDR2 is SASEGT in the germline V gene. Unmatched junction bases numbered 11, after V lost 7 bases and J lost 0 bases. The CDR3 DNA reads TGTGCCAGCAAGGTGCAGGGGGTACCTATGAACACTGAAGCTTTCTTT. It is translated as CASKVQGVPMNTEAFF.

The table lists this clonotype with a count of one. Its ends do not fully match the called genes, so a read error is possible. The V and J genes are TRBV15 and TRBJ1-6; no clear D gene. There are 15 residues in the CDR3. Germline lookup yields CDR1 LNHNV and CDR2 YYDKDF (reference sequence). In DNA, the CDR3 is TGTGCCACCAGCAAAACTCGAGGTGTGGCTTCACCCCTCCGCTTT. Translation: CATSKTRGVASPLRF.

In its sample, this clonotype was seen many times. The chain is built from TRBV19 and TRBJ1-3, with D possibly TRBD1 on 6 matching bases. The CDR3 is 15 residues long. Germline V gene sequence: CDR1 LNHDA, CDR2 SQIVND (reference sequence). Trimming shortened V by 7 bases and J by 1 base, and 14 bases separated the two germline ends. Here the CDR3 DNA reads TGTGCCAGTAAATCGGGGGGCGATTCTGGAAACACCATATATTTT. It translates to CASKSGGDSGNTIYF.

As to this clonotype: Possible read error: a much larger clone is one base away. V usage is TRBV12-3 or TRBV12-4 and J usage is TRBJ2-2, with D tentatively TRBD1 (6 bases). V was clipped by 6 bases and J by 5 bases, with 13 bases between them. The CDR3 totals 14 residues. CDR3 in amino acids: CASRSNRETGELFF. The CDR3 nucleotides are TGTGCCAGCAGAAGCAACAGGGAAACCGGGGAGCTGTTTTTT.

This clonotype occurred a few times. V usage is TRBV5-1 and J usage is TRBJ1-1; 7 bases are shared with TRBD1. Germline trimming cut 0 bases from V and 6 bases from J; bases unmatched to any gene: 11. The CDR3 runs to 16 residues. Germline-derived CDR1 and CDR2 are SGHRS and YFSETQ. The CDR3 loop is CASSLVRSGGESEAFF. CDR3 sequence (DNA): TGCGCCAGCAGCTTGGTTCGATCAGGGGGTGAGTCTGAAGCTTTCTTT.